The T cell receptor beta chain under discussion was sequenced for a study of T cells in Graves' hyperthyroidism and ophthalmopathy. General study results and limits: Ophthalmopathy stood apart from stable hyperthyroidism in a 13 V-J model. Blood held most thyroid clonotypes expanded above 0.001 frequency.

The CDR3 loop spans 17 amino acids. The V segment lost 1 base and the J segment 7 bases; nucleotides outside the gene matches: 11. Germline values: CDR1 SGHVS, CDR2 FNYEAQ. PBMCs were sourced from roughly 9.7 ml fresh peripheral blood. This clonotype turned up a few times. The target antigen is unknown. TCR beta CDR3 regions were amplified from RNA transcripts. HTBI primers were the set used in a first-round RT-PCR of the TCR CDR3. Via MiXCR, TCRdb re-called the multiplex PCR reads, giving one row per CDR3 protein. The table includes about 580,000 distinct CDR3 sequences, roughly 14% detected once. The chain combines TRBV7-6 with TRBJ2-2, with 8 bases fitting TRBD1. Specimen: blood. The sequence was obtained from a young woman with Graves' hyperthyroidism that later progressed to Graves' ophthalmopathy. CDR3 coding DNA: TGTGCCAGCAGCTTAGTGTTTGGGGCAGGGGGCCACGGGGAGCTGTTTTTT. Translation: CASSLVFGAGGHGELFF. Filled out from reference TRBV7-6 and TRBJ2-2, the complete variable domain reads GAGVSQSPRYKVTKRGQDVALRCDPISGHVSLYWYRQALGQGPEFLTYFNYEAQQDKSGLPNDRFSAERPEGSISTLTIQRTEQRDSAMYRCASSLVFGAGGHGELFFGEGSRLTVL.